These T cell receptor beta chains were read from a single sample in a study of blood T cells in healthy people across ages. TCRdb independently ran MiXCR on the 5' RACE reads; one entry per CDR3 protein. Here the sample spans some 790,000 distinct CDR3 sequences, less than 35% being singletons. Sequenced material: blood. These receptors were obtained from a woman of 80 years or more in good health. CDR3s include the opening cysteine and the closing phenylalanine or tryptophan. A D gene is named only where the DNA matches it firmly. The size of a clone is reported for some rows only, either as once, few or many, or as a class for expanded clones.

J,size,V,D,CDR3,DNA
TRBJ1-5,many,TRBV12-3/TRBV12-4,-,CASSHQRASNQPQHF,TGTGCCAGCAGCCATCAAAGGGCTAGCAATCAGCCCCAGCATTTT
TRBJ1-2,-,TRBV7-9,-,CASSPLMALTVNYGYTF,TGTGCCAGCAGCCCCCTAATGGCCTTGACAGTTAACTATGGCTACACCTTC
TRBJ2-3,many,TRBV20-1,-,CSASRDTQYF,TGCAGTGCCTCCAGGGATACGCAGTATTTT
TRBJ1-2,-,TRBV5-1,-,CASSLGGGRPDDYTF,TGCGCCAGCAGCTTGGGAGGGGGAAGACCTGATGACTACACCTTC
TRBJ1-1,-,TRBV6-2/TRBV6-3,-,CASSYSTMNTEAFF,TGTGCCAGCAGTTACTCCACAATGAACACTGAAGCTTTCTTT
TRBJ1-6,many,TRBV30,TRBD1,CACQREQGGSPLHF,TGTGCCTGCCAAAGGGAGCAGGGGGGTTCACCCCTCCACTTT
TRBJ1-6,-,TRBV6-6,-,CASSFVNNSPLHF,TGTGCCAGCAGTTTTGTGAATAATTCACCCCTCCACTTT
TRBJ2-2,few,TRBV29-1,TRBD1,CSVGYRQGAGELFF,TGCAGCGTTGGGTACCGGCAGGGGGCCGGGGAGCTGTTTTTT
TRBJ2-5,many,TRBV12-5,TRBD2,CASARDHGLAGEETQYF,TGTGCTAGCGCCCGCGATCACGGACTAGCGGGGGAAGAGACCCAGTACTTC
TRBJ2-3,-,TRBV7-2,-,CASSLAYGDTQYF,TGTGCCAGCAGCTTAGCTTACGGAGATACGCAGTATTTT
TRBJ2-7,many,TRBV9,-,CASSVEASNYEQYF,TGTGCCAGCAGCGTCGAGGCTAGTAACTACGAGCAGTACTTC
TRBJ1-2,-,TRBV14,-,CASSQTPWDMGYTF,TGTGCCAGCAGCCAAACTCCATGGGATATGGGCTACACCTTC
TRBJ2-1,many,TRBV3-1,TRBD2,CASSGSPGGAYNEQFF,TGTGCCAGCAGCGGTTCACCCGGGGGGGCTTACAATGAGCAGTTCTTC
TRBJ1-2,many,TRBV7-8,-,CASKFGMGWNDYGYTF,TGTGCCAGCAAATTCGGGATGGGATGGAATGACTATGGCTACACCTTC
TRBJ2-7,many,TRBV20-1,TRBD2,CSASGTSGGANYEQYF,TGCAGTGCTAGCGGGACTAGCGGGGGGGCGAACTACGAGCAGTACTTC
TRBJ1-2,many,TRBV13,TRBD1,CASSSPSTGTNYGYTF,TGTGCCAGCAGCTCCCCTTCGACAGGGACTAACTATGGCTACACCTTC
TRBJ1-2,many,TRBV4-3,-,CASSQVVEVTGGYTF,TGCGCCAGCAGCCAAGTAGTGGAGGTTACGGGTGGCTACACCTTC
TRBJ1-4,many,TRBV7-9,-,CASSPPWATNEKLFF,TGTGCCAGCAGCCCCCCCTGGGCAACTAATGAAAAACTGTTTTTT
TRBJ2-7,-,TRBV6-5,TRBD2,CASSYSRWGLAGGNTYEQYF,TGTGCCAGCAGTTACTCGAGATGGGGACTAGCGGGGGGCAATACCTACGAGCAGTACTTC
TRBJ2-5,many,TRBV12-3/TRBV12-4,TRBD2,CASSFFTSGVSKETQYF,TGTGCCAGCAGTTTTTTCACTAGCGGGGTCTCTAAGGAGACCCAGTACTTC
TRBJ2-3,many,TRBV12-3/TRBV12-4,-,CASSRRGGTDTQYF,TGTGCCAGCAGCCGACGTGGGGGGACAGATACGCAGTATTTT
TRBJ1-6,few,TRBV6-5,-,CASSYSRRTRSYNSPLHF,TGTGCCAGCAGTTACTCGAGACGGACTCGCTCCTATAATTCACCCCTCCACTTT
TRBJ2-5,many,TRBV20-1,-,CSARSGEKETQYF,TGCAGTGCTAGGAGTGGGGAGAAAGAGACCCAGTACTTC
TRBJ1-1,many,TRBV10-3,-,CATQVSGGGQTEAFF,TGTGCCACCCAAGTATCCGGCGGGGGGCAAACTGAAGCTTTCTTT
TRBJ1-5,few,TRBV6-6,-,CASSLQSHQPQHF,TGTGCCAGCAGCCTACAATCCCATCAGCCCCAGCATTTT
TRBJ1-6,-,TRBV6-5,TRBD1,CASSKQGAKNSPLHF,TGTGCCAGCAGCAAACAGGGGGCGAAGAATTCACCCCTCCACTTT
TRBJ2-7,many,TRBV11-2,-,CASSFWGGAEQYF,TGTGCCAGCAGCTTCTGGGGGGGCGCCGAGCAGTACTTC
TRBJ2-2,-,TRBV2,-,CASKGGTNTGELFF,TGTGCCAGCAAAGGCGGCACGAACACCGGGGAGCTGTTTTTT
TRBJ1-2,many,TRBV10-3,TRBD1,CAIRADRGDLGYTF,TGTGCCATCAGGGCGGACAGGGGCGACTTAGGCTACACCTTC
TRBJ1-1,few,TRBV11-2,-,CASRLRVEAFF,TGTGCCAGCCGATTGAGGGTCGAAGCTTTCTTT
TRBJ1-5,many,TRBV4-3,TRBD1,CASSQEWDRGNQPQHF,TGCGCCAGCAGCCAAGAATGGGACAGGGGCAATCAGCCCCAGCATTTT
TRBJ2-1,once,TRBV6-2/TRBV6-3,-,CASKEQVGGNEQFF,TGTGCCAGCAAAGAGCAGGTCGGGGGCAATGAGCAGTTCTTC
TRBJ2-1,many,TRBV3-1,TRBD2,CASSPLGGGASYNEQFF,TGTGCCAGCAGCCCTCTTGGCGGGGGGGCCTCCTACAATGAGCAGTTCTTC
TRBJ2-1,many,TRBV6-6,TRBD2,CASSHPGRGGAYEQFF,TGTGCCAGCAGTCACCCTGGGCGCGGGGGGGCTTATGAGCAGTTCTTC
TRBJ2-3,many,TRBV7-2,-,CASSSLGDTTDTQYF,TGTGCCAGCAGCTCCCTGGGAGATACCACAGATACGCAGTATTTT
TRBJ2-5,few,TRBV11-2,-,CASSLILEEQYF,TGTGCCAGCAGCTTAATCCTAGAAGAGCAGTACTTC